The clone carrying this TCR beta chain was found a few times. Its antigen is still unknown. V was pared by 1 base and J by 7 bases, with 14 bases between. Germline loops: CDR1 LGHNA, CDR2 YNFKEQ. The CDR3 loop spans 15 amino acids. Produced via immunoSEQ multiplex PCR; TCRdb's table is partial and in-frame only. The sample contains 46,000 or so clones, approximately 31% of which appear only once. This specimen comes from a study of tumour-infiltrating T cells in Burkitt lymphoma. Points from the study as a whole: Several public clonotypes recurred in numerous Burkitt lymphoma patients.

This receptor was obtained from a human donor with Burkitt lymphoma. This chain uses TRBV4-2 with TRBJ2-1; D is uncertain. Sequenced sample: tumor tissue. CDR3 sequence (DNA): TGTGCCAGCAGCCAAGCGTCCCAAGTGGGGAATGAGCAGTTCTTC. Translation: CASSQASQVGNEQFF.